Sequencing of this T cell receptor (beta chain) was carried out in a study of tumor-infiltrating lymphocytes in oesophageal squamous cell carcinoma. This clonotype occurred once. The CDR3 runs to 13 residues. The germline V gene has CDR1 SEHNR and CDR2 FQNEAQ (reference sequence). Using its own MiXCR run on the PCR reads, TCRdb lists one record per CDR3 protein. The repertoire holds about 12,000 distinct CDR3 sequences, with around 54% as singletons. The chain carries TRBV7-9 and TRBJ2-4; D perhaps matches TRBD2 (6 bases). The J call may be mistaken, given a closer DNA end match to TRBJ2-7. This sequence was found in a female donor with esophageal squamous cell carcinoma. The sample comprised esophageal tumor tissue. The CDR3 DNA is TGTGCCAGCAGCTCCGGGCTAGCGTACGAGCAGTACTTC. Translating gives CASSSGLAYEQYF.